A selection of T cell receptor beta chains follows, all from one sample in a study of T-cell reconstitution after alpha-beta-depleted transplantation in children. MiXCR, run by TCRdb on the PCR reads, gives a single entry per CDR3 protein. The data show approximately 120,000 distinct CDR3 sequences, roughly 10% seen once. This specimen consisted of PBMCs, mostly from graft donor cells, obtained 180 days after TCRalphabeta/CD19-depleted stem cell transplant. Every receptor here comes from a girl less than two years old who had a stem cell transplant for combined immunodeficiency, so the T cells may come from the graft donor. CDR3s include the opening cysteine and the closing phenylalanine or tryptophan. Each record gives: D gene, CDR3 length, J gene, clone size, V gene, CDR3 DNA, CDR3 protein. D genes are given only for firm matches. Clone size is shown for a subset of rows, as once, few, many or a class of expanded clone.

TRBD2 18 TRBJ2-1 few TRBV5-1 TGCGCCAGCAGCTTGGCCCAAGGTGGGAGGGCCTCATACAATGAGCAGTTCTTC CASSLAQGGRASYNEQFF
- 16 TRBJ2-1 many TRBV7-2 TGTGCCAGCAGCTTGACGAGCAGGGGTATACGGAATGAGCAGTTCTTC CASSLTSRGIRNEQFF
- 13 TRBJ2-1 - TRBV20-1 TGCAGTGCTTGGACAAAAACCTACAATGAGCAGTTCTTC CSAWTKTYNEQFF
TRBD2 16 TRBJ2-2 - TRBV7-3 TGTGCCAGCAGCTTAATGGGCCTAGCGGGAGCCGGGGAGCTGTTTTTT CASSLMGLAGAGELFF
- 14 TRBJ2-2 few TRBV18 TGTGCCAGCTCACCAATGGCATTTACCGGGGAGCTGTTTTTT CASSPMAFTGELFF
- 19 TRBJ2-1 - TRBV5-1 TGCGCCAGCAGCCCCAGCCCCATTACAGCCATTAGCTCCTACAATGAGCAGTTCTTC CASSPSPITAISSYNEQFF
- 13 TRBJ2-4 - TRBV29-1 TGCAGCGTTGCCGGGTTGACCAAAAACATTCTGTACTTC CSVAGLTKNILYF
TRBD1 17 TRBJ1-4 few TRBV7-9 TGTGCCAGCAGCCCCGGGACAGGGGATGCAACTAATGAAAAACTGTTTTTT CASSPGTGDATNEKLFF
- 15 TRBJ2-1 - TRBV12-3/TRBV12-4 TGTGCCAGCAGTTTGGACGCCCGCTCCTACAATGAGCAGTTCTTC CASSLDARSYNEQFF
- 13 TRBJ2-1 few TRBV20-1 TGCAGTGCTAGAAAAGGTTCCTACAATGAGCAGTTCTTC CSARKGSYNEQFF
- 14 TRBJ2-2 - TRBV7-8 TGTGCCAGCAGCTTAGGACCTTCCGCCGGGGAGCTGTTTTTT CASSLGPSAGELFF
- 15 TRBJ2-3 - TRBV20-1 TGCAGTGCTAGTCGGGGGTACCTCAGCACAGATACGCAGTATTTT CSASRGYLSTDTQYF
- 15 TRBJ2-3 - TRBV4-3 TGCGCCAGCAGCCAAGTGGGTCTTTTAGTAGATACGCAGTATTTT CASSQVGLLVDTQYF
TRBD1 14 TRBJ1-2 - TRBV19 TGTGCCAGTAGTGCTGCTCCGACAGGGTTTGGCTACACCTTC CASSAAPTGFGYTF
TRBD1 16 TRBJ2-4 - TRBV27 TGTGCCAGCACCCCCCGGACAGGACTAGCCAAAAACATTCAGTACTTC CASTPRTGLAKNIQYF
- 13 TRBJ2-3 many TRBV20-1 TGCAGTGCTAGTCCGGGACTGACAGATACGCAGTATTTT CSASPGLTDTQYF
- 12 TRBJ2-3 - TRBV20-1 TGCAGTCGCGACAGAAACACAGATACGCAGTATTTT CSRDRNTDTQYF
- 14 TRBJ1-1 - TRBV6-2/TRBV6-3 TGTGCCAGCAGTTACTCGGACAGCTGGCCTGAAGCTTTCTTT CASSYSDSWPEAFF